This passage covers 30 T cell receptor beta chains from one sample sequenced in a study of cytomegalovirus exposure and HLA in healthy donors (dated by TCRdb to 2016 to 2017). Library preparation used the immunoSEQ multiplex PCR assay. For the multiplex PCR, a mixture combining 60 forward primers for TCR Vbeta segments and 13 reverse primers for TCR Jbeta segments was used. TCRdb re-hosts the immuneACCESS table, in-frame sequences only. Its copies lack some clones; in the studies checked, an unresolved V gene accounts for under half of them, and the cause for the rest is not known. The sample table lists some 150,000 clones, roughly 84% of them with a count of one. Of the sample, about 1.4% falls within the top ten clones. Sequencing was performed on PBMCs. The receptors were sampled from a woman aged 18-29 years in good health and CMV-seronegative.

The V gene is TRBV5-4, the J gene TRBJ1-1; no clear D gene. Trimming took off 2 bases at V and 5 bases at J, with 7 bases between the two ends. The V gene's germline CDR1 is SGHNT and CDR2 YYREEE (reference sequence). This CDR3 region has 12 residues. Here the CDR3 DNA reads TGTGCCAGCAGCTTTGAGTGGACTGAAGCTTTCTTT. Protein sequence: CASSFEWTEAFF.

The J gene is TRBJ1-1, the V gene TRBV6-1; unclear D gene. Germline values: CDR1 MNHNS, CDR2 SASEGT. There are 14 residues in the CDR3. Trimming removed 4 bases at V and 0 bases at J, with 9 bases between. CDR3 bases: TGTGCCAGCAGTGGCGAGGTCATGAACACTGAAGCTTTCTTT. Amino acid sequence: CASSGEVMNTEAFF.

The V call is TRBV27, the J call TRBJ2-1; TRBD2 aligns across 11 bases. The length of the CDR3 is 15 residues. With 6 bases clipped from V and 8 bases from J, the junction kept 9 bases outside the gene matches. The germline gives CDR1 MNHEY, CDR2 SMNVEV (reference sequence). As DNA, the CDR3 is TGTGCCAGCAGATCACTAGCGGGGGCTGGGGATGAGCAGTTCTTC. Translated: CASRSLAGAGDEQFF.

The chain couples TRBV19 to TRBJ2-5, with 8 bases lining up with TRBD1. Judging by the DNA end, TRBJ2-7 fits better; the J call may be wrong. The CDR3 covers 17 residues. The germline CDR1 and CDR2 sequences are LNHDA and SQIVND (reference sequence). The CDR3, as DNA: TGTGCCAGTAGTATACCCCCTCGACAGGGGAGATCCTACGAGCAGTACTTC. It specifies CASSIPPRQGRSYEQYF.

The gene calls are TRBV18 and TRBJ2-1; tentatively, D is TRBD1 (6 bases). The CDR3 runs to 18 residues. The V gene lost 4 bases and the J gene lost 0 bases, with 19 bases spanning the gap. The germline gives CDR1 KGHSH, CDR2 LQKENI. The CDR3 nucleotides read TGTGCCAGCTCACGATATGACAGGACCCTAAGCTCCTACAATGAGCAGTTCTTC. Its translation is CASSRYDRTLSSYNEQFF.

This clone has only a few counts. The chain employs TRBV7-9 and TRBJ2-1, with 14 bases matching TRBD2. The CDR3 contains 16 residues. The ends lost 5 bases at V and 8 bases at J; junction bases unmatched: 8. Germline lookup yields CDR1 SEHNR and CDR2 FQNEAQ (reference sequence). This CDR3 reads CASSPGTSGRGDEQFF. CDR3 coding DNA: TGTGCCAGCAGCCCAGGGACTAGCGGGAGAGGGGATGAGCAGTTCTTC.

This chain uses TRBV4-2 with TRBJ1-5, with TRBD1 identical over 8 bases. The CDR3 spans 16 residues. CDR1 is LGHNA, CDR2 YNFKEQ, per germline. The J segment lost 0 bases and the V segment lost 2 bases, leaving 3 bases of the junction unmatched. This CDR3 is CASSQLDRVSNQPQHF. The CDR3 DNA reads TGTGCCAGCAGCCAACTGGACAGGGTTAGCAATCAGCCCCAGCATTTT.

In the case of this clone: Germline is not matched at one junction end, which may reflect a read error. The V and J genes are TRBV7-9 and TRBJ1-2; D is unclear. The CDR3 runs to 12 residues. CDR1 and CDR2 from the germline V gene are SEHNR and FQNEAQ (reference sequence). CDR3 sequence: CSSSLNVDGYTF. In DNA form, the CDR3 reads TGTTCCAGCAGCTTAAATGTCGATGGCTACACCTTC.

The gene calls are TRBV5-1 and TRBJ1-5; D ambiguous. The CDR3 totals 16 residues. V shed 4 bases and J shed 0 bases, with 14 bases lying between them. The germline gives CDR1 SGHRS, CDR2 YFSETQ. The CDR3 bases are TGCGCCAGCAGCAAAACCCCAGGAGGTAGCAATCAGCCCCAGCATTTT. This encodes CASSKTPGGSNQPQHF.

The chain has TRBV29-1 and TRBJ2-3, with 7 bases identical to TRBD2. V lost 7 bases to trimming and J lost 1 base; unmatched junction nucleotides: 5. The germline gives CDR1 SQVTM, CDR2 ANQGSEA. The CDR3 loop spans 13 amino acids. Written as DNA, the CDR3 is TGCAGCGGCCTACTAGCGCGCACAGATACGCAGTATTTT. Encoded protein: CSGLLARTDTQYF.

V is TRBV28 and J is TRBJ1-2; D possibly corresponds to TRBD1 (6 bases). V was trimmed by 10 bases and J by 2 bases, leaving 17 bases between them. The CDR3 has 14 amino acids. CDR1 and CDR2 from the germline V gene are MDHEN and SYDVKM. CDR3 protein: CANAPGAQNYGYTF. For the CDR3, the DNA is TGTGCCAACGCGCCAGGGGCGCAGAACTATGGCTACACCTTC.

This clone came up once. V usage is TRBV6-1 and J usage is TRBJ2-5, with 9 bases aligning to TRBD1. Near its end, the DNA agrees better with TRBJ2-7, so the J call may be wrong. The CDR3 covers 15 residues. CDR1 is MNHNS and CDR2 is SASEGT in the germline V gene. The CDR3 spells CASRTPGQGQYEQYF. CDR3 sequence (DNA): TGTGCCAGCAGGACTCCGGGACAGGGTCAGTACGAGCAGTACTTC.

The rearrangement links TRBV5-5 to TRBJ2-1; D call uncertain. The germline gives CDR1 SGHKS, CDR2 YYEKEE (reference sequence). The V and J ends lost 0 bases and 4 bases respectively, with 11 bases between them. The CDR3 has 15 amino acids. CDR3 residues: CASSLGGAAYNEQFF. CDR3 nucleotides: TGTGCCAGCAGCTTGGGCGGCGCGGCGTACAATGAGCAGTTCTTC.

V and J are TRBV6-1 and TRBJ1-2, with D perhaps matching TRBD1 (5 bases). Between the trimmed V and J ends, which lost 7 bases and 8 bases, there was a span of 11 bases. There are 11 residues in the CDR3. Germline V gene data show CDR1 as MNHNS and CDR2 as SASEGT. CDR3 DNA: TGTGCCAGCACACTGGGGGGAGGCTACACCTTC. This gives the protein CASTLGGGYTF.

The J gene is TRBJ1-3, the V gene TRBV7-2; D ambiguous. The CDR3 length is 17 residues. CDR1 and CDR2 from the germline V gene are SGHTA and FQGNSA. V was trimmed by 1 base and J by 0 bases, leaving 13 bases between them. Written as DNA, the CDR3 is TGTGCCAGCAGCTTAGTCGGTGGCGGATCCTCTGGAAACACCATATATTTT. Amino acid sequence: CASSLVGGGSSGNTIYF.

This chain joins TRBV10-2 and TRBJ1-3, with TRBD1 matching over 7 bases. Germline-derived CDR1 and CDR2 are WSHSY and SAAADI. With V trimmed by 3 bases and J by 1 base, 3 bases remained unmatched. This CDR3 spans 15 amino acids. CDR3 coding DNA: TGCGCCAGCAGTGACCCGACAGGGTCTGGAAACACCATATATTTT. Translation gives CASSDPTGSGNTIYF.

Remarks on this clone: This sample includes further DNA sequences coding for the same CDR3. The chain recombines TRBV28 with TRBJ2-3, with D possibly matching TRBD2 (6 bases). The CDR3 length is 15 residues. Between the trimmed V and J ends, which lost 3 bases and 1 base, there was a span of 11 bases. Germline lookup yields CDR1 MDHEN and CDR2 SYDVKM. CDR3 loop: CASSLSAGRTDTQYF. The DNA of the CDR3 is TGTGCCAGCAGTTTGTCGGCGGGGCGCACAGATACGCAGTATTTT.

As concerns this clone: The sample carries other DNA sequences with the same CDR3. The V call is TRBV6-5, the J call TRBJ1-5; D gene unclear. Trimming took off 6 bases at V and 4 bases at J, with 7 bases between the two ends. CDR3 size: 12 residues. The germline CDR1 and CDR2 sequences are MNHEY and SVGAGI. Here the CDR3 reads CASSSQNQPQHF. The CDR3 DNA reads TGTGCCAGCAGCAGTCAGAATCAGCCCCAGCATTTT.

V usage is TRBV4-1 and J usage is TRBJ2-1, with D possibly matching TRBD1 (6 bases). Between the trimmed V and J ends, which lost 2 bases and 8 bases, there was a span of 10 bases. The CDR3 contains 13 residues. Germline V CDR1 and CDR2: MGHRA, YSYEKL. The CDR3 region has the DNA TGCGCCAGCAGCCAAATCCAGGGGTATGAGCAGTTCTTC. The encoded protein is CASSQIQGYEQFF.

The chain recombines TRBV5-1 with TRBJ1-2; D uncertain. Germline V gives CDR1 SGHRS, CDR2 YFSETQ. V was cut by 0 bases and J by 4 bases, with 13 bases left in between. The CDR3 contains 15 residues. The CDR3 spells CASSLGEVASYGYTF. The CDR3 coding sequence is TGCGCCAGCAGCTTGGGAGAGGTGGCCTCCTATGGCTACACCTTC.

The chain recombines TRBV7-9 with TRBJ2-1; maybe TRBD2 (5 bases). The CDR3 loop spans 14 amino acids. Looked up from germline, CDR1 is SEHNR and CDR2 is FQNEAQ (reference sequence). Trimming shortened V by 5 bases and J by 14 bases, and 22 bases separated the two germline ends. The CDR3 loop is CASSPPINISAEFF. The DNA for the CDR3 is TGTGCCAGCAGCCCTCCCATAAATATTAGCGCAGAGTTCTTC.

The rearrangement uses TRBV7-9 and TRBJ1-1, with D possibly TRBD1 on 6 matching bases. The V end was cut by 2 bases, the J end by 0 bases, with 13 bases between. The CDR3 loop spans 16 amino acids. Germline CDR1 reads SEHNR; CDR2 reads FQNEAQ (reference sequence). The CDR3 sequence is CASSLTRNRVNTEAFF. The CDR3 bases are TGTGCCAGCAGCTTAACAAGAAACAGGGTGAACACTGAAGCTTTCTTT.

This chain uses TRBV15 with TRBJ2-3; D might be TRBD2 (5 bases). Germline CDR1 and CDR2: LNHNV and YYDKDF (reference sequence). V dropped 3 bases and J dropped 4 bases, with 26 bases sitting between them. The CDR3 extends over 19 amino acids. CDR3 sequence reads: CATSSRGLGPSITSDTQYF. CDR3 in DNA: TGTGCCACCAGCAGTAGAGGGTTAGGTCCCTCTATTACATCAGATACGCAGTATTTT.

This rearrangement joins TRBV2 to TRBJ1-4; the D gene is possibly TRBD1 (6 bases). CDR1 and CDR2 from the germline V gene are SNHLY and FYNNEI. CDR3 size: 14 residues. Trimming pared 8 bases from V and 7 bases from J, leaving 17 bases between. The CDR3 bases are TGTGCCAGCTCTCGGGGGGCATTGTCTGAAAAACTGTTTTTT. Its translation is CASSRGALSEKLFF.

This chain's CDR3 is CASRDPGGAGGYTF. The DNA for the CDR3 is TGTGCCAGCAGGGATCCAGGGGGCGCGGGGGGCTACACCTTC. This chain joins TRBV6-1 and TRBJ1-2; TRBD1 matches 8 bases. V trimming: 6 bases; J trimming: 8 bases; junction bases outside the gene matches: 11. The CDR3 runs to 14 residues. Per the germline V gene, CDR1 is MNHNS and CDR2 is SASEGT.

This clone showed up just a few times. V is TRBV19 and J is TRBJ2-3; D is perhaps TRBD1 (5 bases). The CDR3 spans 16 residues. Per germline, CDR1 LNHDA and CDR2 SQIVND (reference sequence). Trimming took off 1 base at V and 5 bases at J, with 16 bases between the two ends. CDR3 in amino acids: CASSIVGAKRLDTQYF. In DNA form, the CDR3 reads TGTGCCAGTAGTATAGTAGGGGCCAAGAGGTTAGATACGCAGTATTTT. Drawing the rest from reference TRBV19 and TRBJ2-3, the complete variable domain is DGGITQSPKYLFRKEGQNVTLSCEQNLNHDAMYWYRQDPGQGLRLIYYSQIVNDFQKGDIAEGYSVSREKKESFPLTVTSAQKNPTAFYLCASSIVGAKRLDTQYFGPGTRLTVL.

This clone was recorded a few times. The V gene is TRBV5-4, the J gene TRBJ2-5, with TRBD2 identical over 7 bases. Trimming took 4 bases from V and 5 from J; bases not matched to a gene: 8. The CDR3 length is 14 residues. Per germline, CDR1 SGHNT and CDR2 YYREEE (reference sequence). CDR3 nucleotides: TGTGCCAGCAGCCACGGCGGGCGGGGGGAGACCCAGTACTTC. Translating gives CASSHGGRGETQYF.

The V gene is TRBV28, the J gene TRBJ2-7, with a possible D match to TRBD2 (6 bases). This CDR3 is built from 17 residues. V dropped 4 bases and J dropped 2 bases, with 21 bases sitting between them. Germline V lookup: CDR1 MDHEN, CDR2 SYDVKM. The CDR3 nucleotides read TGTGCCAGCAGTTCACCTAGGGTCCTCACGGGGGCCTACGAGCAGTACTTC. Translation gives CASSSPRVLTGAYEQYF.

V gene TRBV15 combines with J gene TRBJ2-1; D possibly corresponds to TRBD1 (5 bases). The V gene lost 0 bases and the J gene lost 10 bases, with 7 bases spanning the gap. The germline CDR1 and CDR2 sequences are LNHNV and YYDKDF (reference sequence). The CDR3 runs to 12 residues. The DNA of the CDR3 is TGTGCCACCAGCAGAGAGCCAGGGGAGCAGTTCTTC. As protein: CATSREPGEQFF.

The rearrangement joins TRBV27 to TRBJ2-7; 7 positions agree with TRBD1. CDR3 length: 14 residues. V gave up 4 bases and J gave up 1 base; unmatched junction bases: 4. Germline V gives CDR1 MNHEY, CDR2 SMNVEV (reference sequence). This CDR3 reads CASSWTGRSYEQYF. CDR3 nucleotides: TGTGCCAGCAGTTGGACAGGACGATCCTACGAGCAGTACTTC.